The 14 T cell receptor beta chains below were found in one sample sequenced in a study of cytomegalovirus exposure and HLA in healthy donors. A multiplex PCR was run with 60 Vbeta primers and 13 Jbeta primers. This table comes from immunoSEQ multiplex PCR, and its TCRdb copy is limited to in-frame clones, with some not included. The table lists approximately 220,000 clones, approximately 80% of them singletons. The sequenced sample consisted of PBMCs. Receptors originate from a young man in good health and CMV-seronegative.

This clone was recorded only once. This chain uses TRBV11-2 with TRBJ2-5, with 8 bases that match TRBD2. Germline V gene data show CDR1 as SGHAT and CDR2 as FQNNGV. The V segment lost 5 bases and the J segment 4 bases; nucleotides outside the gene matches: 6. The CDR3 spans 14 residues. CDR3 sequence (DNA): TGTGCCAGCAGCGTCCGGGGGGGAGTAGAGACCCAGTACTTC. Its translation is CASSVRGGVETQYF.

This clone appeared a few times. V gene TRBV11-2 combines with J gene TRBJ1-1; D might be TRBD1 (5 bases). The CDR3 loop spans 15 amino acids. CDR1 and CDR2 from the germline V gene are SGHAT and FQNNGV. Trimming left V 5 bases short and J 3 bases short, with 16 bases between. CDR3 loop: CASSLLGVLDTEAFF. The CDR3 region has the DNA TGTGCCAGCAGCCTATTAGGGGTGTTGGACACTGAAGCTTTCTTT.

This clone was observed a single time. The J gene is TRBJ1-4, the V gene TRBV6-1; TRBD1 might be the D (5 bases). The V and J ends lost 3 bases and 8 bases respectively, with 13 bases between them. Germline V CDR1 and CDR2: MNHNS, SASEGT. The CDR3 has 14 residues. The CDR3 sequence: CASSDRGIGEKLFF. The CDR3, as DNA: TGTGCCAGCAGTGATCGGGGGATCGGGGAAAAACTGTTTTTT.

V usage is TRBV18 and J usage is TRBJ2-2; weak D call: TRBD1 (6 bases). Trimming cost V 3 bases and J 4 bases, with 15 bases left between them. Germline CDR1 reads KGHSH; CDR2 reads LQKENI. The CDR3 totals 16 residues. The CDR3, as DNA: TGTGCCAGCTCACCTGGTGGGCAGGGGATCACCGGGGAGCTGTTTTTT. Its translation: CASSPGGQGITGELFF.

The chain is built from TRBV7-2 and TRBJ2-5, with a weak D call TRBD2 (7 bases). With 5 bases removed from V and 7 bases from J, the gap between germline ends came to 17 bases. Germline V CDR1 and CDR2: SGHTA, FQGNSA. There are 14 residues in the CDR3. The CDR3: CASSVGGASVTQYF. The CDR3 region has the DNA TGTGCCAGCAGCGTGGGGGGGGCTTCGGTGACCCAGTACTTC.

This clone occurred a few times. V and J are TRBV11-2 and TRBJ1-2; 7 positions agree with TRBD1. CDR3 length: 15 residues. V shed 5 bases and J 1 base; nucleotides not matched to a gene: 7. Germline CDR1 is SGHAT and CDR2 is FQNNGV. CDR3 region: CASSPRQGFNYGYTF. The CDR3 bases are TGTGCCAGCAGCCCCCGACAGGGATTTAACTATGGCTACACCTTC.

The V gene is TRBV7-9, the J gene TRBJ1-5; TRBD1 is a possible D gene (5 bases). The CDR3 runs to 14 residues. V was shortened by 1 base and J by 5 bases, with 9 bases between the two germline ends. Germline assignment: CDR1 SEHNR and CDR2 FQNEAQ (reference sequence). This chain's CDR3 is CASSLGGGYQPQHF. The CDR3 DNA sequence: TGTGCCAGCAGCTTAGGGGGGGGTTATCAGCCCCAGCATTTT.

This chain connects TRBV11-1 to TRBJ2-7; no clear D gene. V dropped 2 bases and J dropped 5 bases, with 10 bases sitting between them. Germline lookup yields CDR1 SGHAT and CDR2 FQDESV (reference sequence). There are 13 residues in the CDR3. CDR3 in DNA: TGTGCCAGCAGCTTATCGTTCGTCCACGAGCAGTACTTC. Its protein product is CASSLSFVHEQYF.

J is TRBJ2-5 and V is TRBV27, with a weak D call TRBD1 (5 bases). The DNA end favors TRBJ2-7, so the J call may be wrong. The CDR3 runs 14 residues. Germline CDR1 reads MNHEY; CDR2 reads SMNVEV (reference sequence). The CDR3 nucleotides read TGTGCCAGCAGCCGACGACAGATTCCCTACGAGCAGTACTTC. It translates to CASSRRQIPYEQYF.

The V call is TRBV2, the J call TRBJ2-7, with 8 bases lining up with TRBD1. CDR1 is SNHLY, CDR2 FYNNEI, per germline. This CDR3 is 15 amino acids long. Trimming at V came to 7 bases and at J to 0 bases, leaving 8 bases not matched to a gene. CDR3 region: CASIWTGLSSYEQYF. The CDR3 DNA follows: TGTGCCAGCATTTGGACAGGGTTGTCCTCCTACGAGCAGTACTTC.

V gene TRBV7-9 combines with J gene TRBJ1-6; 8 positions agree with TRBD1. Germline V lookup: CDR1 SEHNR, CDR2 FQNEAQ (reference sequence). V shed 4 bases and J 5 bases; nucleotides not matched to a gene: 7. The CDR3 contains 16 residues. The CDR3 loop is CASSSNRGIDNSPLHF. The CDR3 coding sequence is TGTGCCAGCAGCTCCAACAGGGGGATCGATAATTCACCCCTCCACTTT. The full variable domain, completed using reference TRBV7-9 and TRBJ1-6, is DTGVSQNPRHKITKRGQNVTFRCDPISEHNRLYWYRQTLGQGPEFLTYFQNEAQLEKSRLLSDRFSAERPKGSFSTLEIQRTEQGDSAMYLCASSSNRGIDNSPLHFGNGTRLTVT.

The chain couples TRBV28 to TRBJ2-4, with D tentatively TRBD1 (7 bases). Deletions cut 5 bases from V and 4 bases from J, with 18 bases between. The CDR3 spans 16 residues. CDR1 is MDHEN, CDR2 SYDVKM, per germline. This CDR3 is CASSVGGGTAKNIQYF. The CDR3 bases are TGTGCCAGCAGTGTAGGGGGCGGGACAGCTAAAAACATTCAGTACTTC.

This clone showed up just once. Here the CDR3 reads CAISGGQGTYEQYF. As DNA, the CDR3 is TGTGCCATCAGTGGCGGACAGGGGACCTACGAGCAGTACTTC. J is TRBJ2-7 and V is TRBV10-3; 9 bases map to TRBD1. The length of the CDR3 is 14 residues. Trimming cost V 4 bases and J 2 bases; bases outside gene matches: 3. CDR1 and CDR2 from the germline V gene are ENHRY and SYGVKD.

This rearrangement joins TRBV9 to TRBJ2-7; the D gene is possibly TRBD1 (6 bases). CDR3 length equals 15 residues. The germline CDR1 and CDR2 sequences are SGDLS and YYNGEE. Deletions cut 0 bases from V and 1 base from J, with 11 bases between. The CDR3 DNA is TGTGCCAGCAGCGTAGACTGGACAGATTCCTACGAGCAGTACTTC. Translated, it gives CASSVDWTDSYEQYF.